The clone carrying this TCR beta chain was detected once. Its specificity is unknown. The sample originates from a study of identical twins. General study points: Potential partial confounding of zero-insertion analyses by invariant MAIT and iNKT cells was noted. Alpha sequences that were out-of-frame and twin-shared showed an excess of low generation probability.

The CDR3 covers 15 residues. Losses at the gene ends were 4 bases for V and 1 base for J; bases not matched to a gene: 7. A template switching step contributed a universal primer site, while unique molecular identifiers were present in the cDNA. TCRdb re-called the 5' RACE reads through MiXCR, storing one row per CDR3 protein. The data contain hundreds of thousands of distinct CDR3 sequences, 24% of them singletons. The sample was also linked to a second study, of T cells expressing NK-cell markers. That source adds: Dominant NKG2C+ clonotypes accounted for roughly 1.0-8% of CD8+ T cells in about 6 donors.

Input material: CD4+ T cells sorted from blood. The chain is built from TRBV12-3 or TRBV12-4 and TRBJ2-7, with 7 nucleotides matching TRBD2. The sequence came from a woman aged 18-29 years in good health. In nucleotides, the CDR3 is TGTGCCAGCAGTTCCACCCCTAGCGGATCCTACGAGCAGTACTTC. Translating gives CASSSTPSGSYEQYF.